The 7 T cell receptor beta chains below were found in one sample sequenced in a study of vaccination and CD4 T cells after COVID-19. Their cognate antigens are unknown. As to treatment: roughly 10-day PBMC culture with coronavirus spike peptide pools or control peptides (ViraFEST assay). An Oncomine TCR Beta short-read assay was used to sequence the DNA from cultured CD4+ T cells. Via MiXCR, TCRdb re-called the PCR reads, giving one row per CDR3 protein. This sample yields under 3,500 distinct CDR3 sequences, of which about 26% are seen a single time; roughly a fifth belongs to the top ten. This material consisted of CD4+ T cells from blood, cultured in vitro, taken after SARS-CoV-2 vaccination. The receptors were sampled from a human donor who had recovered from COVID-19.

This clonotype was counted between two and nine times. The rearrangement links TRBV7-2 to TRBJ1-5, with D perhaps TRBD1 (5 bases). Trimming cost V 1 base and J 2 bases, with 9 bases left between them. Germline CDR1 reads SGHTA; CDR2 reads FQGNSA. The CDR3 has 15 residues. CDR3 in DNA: TGTGCCAGCAGCTTAGAGTGGGGGGGCAATCAGCCCCAGCATTTT. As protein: CASSLEWGGNQPQHF.

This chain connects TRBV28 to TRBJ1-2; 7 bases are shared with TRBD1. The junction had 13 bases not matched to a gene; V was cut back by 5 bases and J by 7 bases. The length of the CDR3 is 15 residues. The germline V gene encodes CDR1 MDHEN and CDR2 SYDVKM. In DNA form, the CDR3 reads TGTGCCAGCAGTCCCCACAGACAGGGAATAGGTGGCTACACCTTC. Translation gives CASSPHRQGIGGYTF.

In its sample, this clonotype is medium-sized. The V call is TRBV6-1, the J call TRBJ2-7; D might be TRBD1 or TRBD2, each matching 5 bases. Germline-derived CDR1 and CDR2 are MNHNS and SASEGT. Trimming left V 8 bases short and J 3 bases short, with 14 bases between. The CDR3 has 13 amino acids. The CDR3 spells CASSPYGGYEQYF. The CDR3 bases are TGTGCCAGCTCCCCCTATGGGGGCTACGAGCAGTACTTC.

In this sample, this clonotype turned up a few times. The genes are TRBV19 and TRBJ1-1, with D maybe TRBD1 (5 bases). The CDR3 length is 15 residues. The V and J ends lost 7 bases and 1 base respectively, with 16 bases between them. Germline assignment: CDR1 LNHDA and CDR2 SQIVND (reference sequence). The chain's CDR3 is CASIYWVGGNTEAFF. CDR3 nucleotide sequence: TGTGCCAGTATTTATTGGGTCGGGGGGAACACTGAAGCTTTCTTT. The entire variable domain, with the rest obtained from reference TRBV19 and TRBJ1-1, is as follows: DGGITQSPKYLFRKEGQNVTLSCEQNLNHDAMYWYRQDPGQGLRLIYYSQIVNDFQKGDIAEGYSVSREKKESFPLTVTSAQKNPTAFYLCASIYWVGGNTEAFFGQGTRLTVV.

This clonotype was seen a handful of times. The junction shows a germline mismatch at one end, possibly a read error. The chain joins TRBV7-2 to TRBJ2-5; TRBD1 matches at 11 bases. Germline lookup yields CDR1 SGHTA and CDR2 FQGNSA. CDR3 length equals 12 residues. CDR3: CASSLDRGRVGF. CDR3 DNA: TGTGCCAGCAGCCTGGACAGGGGGCGGGTGGGCTTC. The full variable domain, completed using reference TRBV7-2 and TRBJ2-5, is GAGVSQSPSNKVTEKGKDVELRCDPISGHTALYWYRQSLGQGLEFLIYFQGNSAPDKSGLPSDRFSAERTGGSVSTLTIQRTQQEDSAVYLCASSLDRGRVGFGPGTRLLVL.

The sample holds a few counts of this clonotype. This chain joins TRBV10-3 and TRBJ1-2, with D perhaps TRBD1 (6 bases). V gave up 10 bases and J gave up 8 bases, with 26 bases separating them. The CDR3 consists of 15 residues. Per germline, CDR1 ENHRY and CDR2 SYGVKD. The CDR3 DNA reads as TGTGCCACAGTGGGCTGGGGGGGGCCAGGACGCGGCTACACCTTC. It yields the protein CATVGWGGPGRGYTF.

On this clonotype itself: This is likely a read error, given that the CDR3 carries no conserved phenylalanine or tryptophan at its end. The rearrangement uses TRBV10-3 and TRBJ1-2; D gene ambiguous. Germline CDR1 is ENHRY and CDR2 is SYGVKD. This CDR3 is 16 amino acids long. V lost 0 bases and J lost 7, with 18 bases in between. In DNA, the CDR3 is TGTGCCATCAGTGAGTCGCCTGGCCGGGCCCGAGGTGGCTACACCTCC. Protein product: CAISESPGRARGGYTS.